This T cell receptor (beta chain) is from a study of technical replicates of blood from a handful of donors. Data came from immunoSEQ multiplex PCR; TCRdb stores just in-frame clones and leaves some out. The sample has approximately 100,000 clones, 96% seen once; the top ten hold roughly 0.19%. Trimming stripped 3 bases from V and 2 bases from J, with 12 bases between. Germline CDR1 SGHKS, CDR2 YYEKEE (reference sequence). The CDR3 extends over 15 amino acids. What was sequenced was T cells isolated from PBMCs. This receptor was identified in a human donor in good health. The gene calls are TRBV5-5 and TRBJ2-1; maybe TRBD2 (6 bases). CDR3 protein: CASSSRDWAYNEQFF. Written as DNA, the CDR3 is TGTGCCAGCAGCTCCCGGGACTGGGCCTACAATGAGCAGTTCTTC.